A single sample gave rise to the 5 T cell receptor beta chains below, sequenced in a study of shared clonotypes between healthy human individuals. Libraries were prepared by immunoSEQ multiplex PCR; TCRdb keeps only in-frame clonotypes and omits some of them. Seen here are about a million clones, approximately 76% observed once, and the top ten hold nearly 1.5%. The specimen sequenced was memory CD4+ T cells sorted from blood. Subset described: CD45RA-negative fraction. These receptors were obtained from a man between 18 and 29 years old in good health.

The V gene is TRBV4-1, the J gene TRBJ2-1, with D maybe TRBD2 (6 bases). The CDR3 is 17 residues long. Trimming stripped 0 bases from V and 9 bases from J, with 21 bases between. CDR1 and CDR2 (germline): MGHRA, YSYEKL. The CDR3 DNA sequence: TGCGCCAGCAGCCAAGATGGGGTAGCGGTCAATGGGGGTGAGCAGTTCTTC. It is translated as CASSQDGVAVNGGEQFF.

The V call is TRBV6-1, the J call TRBJ2-7; TRBD1 aligns across 9 bases. CDR3 length equals 14 residues. V dropped 6 bases and J dropped 1; count of bases not matched to a gene: 4. The germline V gene encodes CDR1 MNHNS and CDR2 SASEGT. The CDR3: CASRTGGASYEQYF. The DNA for the CDR3 is TGTGCCAGCAGGACAGGGGGTGCATCCTACGAGCAGTACTTC.

This clone was seen only a few times. The chain has TRBV19 and TRBJ1-1; D is uncertain. CDR1 is LNHDA, CDR2 SQIVND, per germline (reference sequence). V was pared by 5 bases and J by 3 bases, with 13 bases between. The length of the CDR3 is 14 residues. CDR3 coding DNA: TGTGCCAGTAGTCTTATAGGGTCGTACACTGAAGCTTTCTTT. Protein sequence: CASSLIGSYTEAFF.

This clone was counted ten times or more. The chain carries TRBV5-1 and TRBJ1-4; possibly TRBD1 for D (6 bases). The length of the CDR3 is 16 residues. Per germline, CDR1 SGHRS and CDR2 YFSETQ. Trimming stripped 4 bases from V and 0 bases from J, with 13 bases between. In DNA, the CDR3 is TGCGCCAGCAGCGTCACAGGGACCGCAACTAATGAAAAACTGTTTTTT. Protein: CASSVTGTATNEKLFF.

As for this clone: The same CDR3 arises from other DNA sequences in this sample as well. The chain links TRBV5-1 to TRBJ2-2; 7 nucleotides align to TRBD1. Germline V gene lookup returns CDR1 SGHRS and CDR2 YFSETQ. Trimming took 1 base from V and 0 from J; bases not matched to a gene: 0. This CDR3 comprises 15 residues. The DNA of the CDR3 is TGCGCCAGCAGCTTGACAGGGGCGAACACCGGGGAGCTGTTTTTT. This codes for CASSLTGANTGELFF.